One sample yielded the 18 T cell receptor beta chains listed below, sequenced in a study of cytomegalovirus exposure and HLA in healthy donors. The PCR ran on 60 Vbeta and 13 Jbeta primers. The assay was immunoSEQ multiplex PCR, and TCRdb's table has in-frame clones only and misses some. Among approximately 150,000 clones listed, about four fifths were seen once. The sequenced material came from PBMCs. Receptor source: a male donor in good health and CMV-seropositive.

This chain connects TRBV27 to TRBJ2-3, with no clear D. This CDR3 has 13 residues. V was trimmed by 2 bases and J by 4 bases, leaving 7 bases between them. Germline loops: CDR1 MNHEY, CDR2 SMNVEV (reference sequence). DNA of the CDR3: TGTGCCAGCAGTTTAAGCCGTCCAGATACGCAGTATTTT. It is translated as CASSLSRPDTQYF.

This clone has just one count. J is TRBJ1-5 and V is TRBV19; tentative D call: TRBD1 (6 bases). This CDR3 has 17 amino acids. Germline V gene data show CDR1 as LNHDA and CDR2 as SQIVND (reference sequence). The germline V and J ends were trimmed by 2 bases and 1 base, with 15 bases remaining between them. CDR3 sequence (DNA): TGTGCCAGTAGTATAAAAAGGGCCAGGGGAAGCAATCAGCCCCAGCATTTT. It yields the protein CASSIKRARGSNQPQHF.

This clone was recorded a few times. The gene calls are TRBV7-3 and TRBJ1-1; 9 bases map to TRBD1. CDR3 length equals 12 residues. V shed 3 bases and J 9 bases; nucleotides not matched to a gene: 2. Germline V gene data show CDR1 as SGHTA and CDR2 as FQGTGA. CDR3 residues: CASSFGTGKAFF. In DNA form, the CDR3 reads TGTGCCAGCAGCTTCGGGACAGGGAAAGCTTTCTTT.

This clone was recorded once. The chain carries TRBV13 and TRBJ2-7, with 7 bases aligning to TRBD1. The CDR3 has 13 amino acids. Germline V gives CDR1 PRHDT, CDR2 FYEKMQ (reference sequence). With 5 bases clipped from V and 6 bases from J, the junction kept 7 bases outside the gene matches. The CDR3 here is CASSHETGTEQYF. For the CDR3, the DNA is TGTGCCAGCAGCCATGAGACAGGGACCGAGCAGTACTTC.

The gene calls are TRBV5-4 and TRBJ1-2, with TRBD1 matching over 8 bases. Germline lookup yields CDR1 SGHNT and CDR2 YYREEE (reference sequence). V gave up 10 bases and J gave up 2 bases; unmatched junction bases: 16. CDR3 length equals 16 residues. The CDR3 DNA reads as TGTGCCGCTGGGGATGGTCGGACAGGGACCAACTATGGCTACACCTTC. As protein: CAAGDGRTGTNYGYTF.

The gene calls are TRBV12-5 and TRBJ2-1; 8 bases agree with TRBD2. V shed 2 bases and J 7 bases; nucleotides not matched to a gene: 4. There are 14 residues in the CDR3. Germline V gives CDR1 LGHNT, CDR2 FRNRAP. The CDR3 bases are TGTGCTAGTGGTTTGACGGGACTAGGGAATGAGCAGTTCTTC. It specifies CASGLTGLGNEQFF. Together with reference TRBV12-5 and TRBJ2-1, the CDR3 gives the full variable domain: DARVTQTPRHKVTEMGQEVTMRCQPILGHNTVFWYRQTMMQGLELLAYFRNRAPLDDSGMPKDRFSAEMPDATLATLKIQPSEPRDSAVYFCASGLTGLGNEQFFGPGTRLTVL.

Comments on this clone: The germline gene is not matched at one end of the junction; a read error may be the cause. Other DNA sequences in this specimen translate into the identical CDR3. V usage is TRBV7-9 and J usage is TRBJ1-6; the match to TRBD1 covers 10 bases. CDR1 is SEHNR and CDR2 is FQNEAQ in the germline V gene (reference sequence). The CDR3 length is 17 residues. CDR3 sequence reads: CASSSDRGRPLNSPLHF. Written as DNA, the CDR3 is TGTGCCAGCAGCTCCGACAGGGGGCGGCCCCTTAATTCACCCCTCCATTTT.

The sample holds one count of this clone. The chain combines TRBV2 with TRBJ2-5; 12 bases are shared with TRBD2. Unmatched junction bases numbered 3, after V lost 5 bases and J lost 2 bases. The CDR3 totals 15 residues. The germline V gene encodes CDR1 SNHLY and CDR2 FYNNEI. The CDR3 bases are TGTGCCAGCAGTCGAGGGACTAGCGGGCAAGAGACCCAGTACTTC. It specifies CASSRGTSGQETQYF. The full variable domain, in which reference TRBV2 and TRBJ2-5 provide the parts outside the CDR3, is EPEVTQTPSHQVTQMGQEVILRCVPISNHLYFYWYRQILGQKVEFLVSFYNNEISEKSEIFDDQFSVERPDGSNFTLKIRSTKLEDSAMYFCASSRGTSGQETQYFGPGTRLLVL.

The genes are TRBV5-1 and TRBJ1-2; TRBD1 aligns across 7 bases. Germline V lookup: CDR1 SGHRS, CDR2 YFSETQ. V lost 5 bases to trimming and J lost 0 bases; unmatched junction nucleotides: 7. The length of the CDR3 is 15 residues. Here the CDR3 reads CASRWSGGTNYGYTF. The CDR3 DNA follows: TGCGCCAGCAGATGGTCAGGGGGAACTAACTATGGCTACACCTTC.

This chain uses TRBV19 with TRBJ1-1, with D perhaps matching TRBD1 (5 bases). There are 12 residues in the CDR3. Germline CDR1 and CDR2: LNHDA and SQIVND (reference sequence). V was shortened by 6 bases and J by 6 bases, with 11 bases between the two germline ends. DNA of the CDR3: TGTGCCAGTAGGCCCCGACAGTCTGAAGCTTTCTTT. This translates into CASRPRQSEAFF.

The chain uses TRBV6-6 and TRBJ1-1, with a weak D call TRBD1 (5 bases). The CDR3 consists of 14 residues. V dropped 0 bases and J dropped 11 bases, with 16 bases sitting between them. The germline V gene has CDR1 MNHNY and CDR2 SVGAGI (reference sequence). The CDR3 loop reads CASSYSQGKSKAFF. CDR3 DNA sequence: TGTGCCAGCAGTTACTCCCAGGGCAAGAGTAAGGCTTTCTTT.

The chain recombines TRBV27 with TRBJ1-1; D perhaps matches TRBD1 (5 bases). The germline V gene encodes CDR1 MNHEY and CDR2 SMNVEV (reference sequence). The CDR3 has 13 residues. V dropped 6 bases and J dropped 3 bases, with 11 bases sitting between them. The CDR3 loop reads CASRAGGYTEAFF. DNA of the CDR3: TGTGCCAGCAGGGCGGGGGGTTACACTGAAGCTTTCTTT.

The rearrangement links TRBV6-6 to TRBJ1-1, with D possibly being TRBD1 (6 bases). V was cut by 8 bases and J by 7 bases, with 23 bases left in between. The germline gives CDR1 MNHNY, CDR2 SVGAGI (reference sequence). The CDR3 consists of 15 residues. CDR3 coding DNA: TGTGCCAGCGGCTTGCTCCCCCGGGACAAATATGAAGCTTTCTTT. It specifies CASGLLPRDKYEAFF.

The chain joins TRBV19 to TRBJ1-5; D uncertain. The V and J ends lost 5 bases and 6 bases respectively, with 17 bases between them. The CDR3 contains 15 residues. CDR1 and CDR2 (germline): LNHDA, SQIVND (reference sequence). The CDR3 region is CASSLSSRNGQPQHF. In DNA form, the CDR3 reads TGTGCCAGTAGTCTCTCGTCCAGGAATGGTCAGCCCCAGCATTTT.

In regard to this clone: A junction end diverges from the germline sequence, so it may reflect a read error. The genes are TRBV5-1 and TRBJ1-1; 8 bases match TRBD1. Germline V gene sequence: CDR1 SGHRS, CDR2 YFSETQ. This CDR3 has 11 amino acids. The CDR3 is CASSFRGPAFF. Here the CDR3 DNA reads TGTGCCAGCAGCTTCAGGGGGCCGGCTTTCTTT.

The V gene is TRBV7-2, the J gene TRBJ2-7; TRBD2 might be the D (6 bases). V was pared by 6 bases and J by 0 bases, with 12 bases between. Germline CDR1 is SGHTA and CDR2 is FQGNSA. The CDR3 loop spans 14 amino acids. CDR3 sequence: CASSSPGSSYEQYF. CDR3 nucleotide sequence: TGTGCCAGCAGTTCCCCCGGGAGCTCCTACGAGCAGTACTTC.

The chain is built from TRBV9 and TRBJ1-3; perhaps TRBD1 as D (5 bases). CDR1 SGDLS and CDR2 YYNGEE come from the germline V gene. The CDR3 is 14 residues long. V shed 5 bases and J shed 4 bases, with 13 bases lying between them. The CDR3 DNA reads TGTGCCAGCAGTCCACGGGGGAACGGAAACACCATATATTTT. Amino acid sequence: CASSPRGNGNTIYF.

J is TRBJ1-2 and V is TRBV4-3; D gene ambiguous. V was trimmed by 0 bases and J by 0 bases, leaving 11 bases between them. The CDR3 covers 16 residues. Germline V gives CDR1 LGHNA, CDR2 YSLEER. The CDR3: CASSQEGTDANYGYTF. The CDR3 DNA sequence: TGCGCCAGCAGCCAAGAAGGTACAGACGCTAACTATGGCTACACCTTC.